A selection of T cell receptor beta chains follows, all from one sample in a study of blood T cell repertoires in COVID-19. The protocol was immunoSEQ multiplex PCR, while the TCRdb copy is restricted to in-frame clones and leaves out a portion. This table holds some 200,000 clones, more than 75% found once. Sequenced sample: peripheral blood. The receptors come from a man aged 35-49 years with active or convalescent COVID-19. CDR3s include the opening cysteine and the closing phenylalanine or tryptophan. A D gene is named only where the DNA matches it firmly. The size field is filled for only some rows; it gives once, few, many or a size class.

clone size: .
J gene: TRBJ2-3
V gene: TRBV6-5
D gene: .
CDR3 DNA: TGTGCCAGCAGTATCCTGGGGAGGGATACGCAGTATTTT
CDR3 protein: CASSILGRDTQYF

clone size: once
J gene: TRBJ1-1
V gene: TRBV12-3/TRBV12-4
D gene: .
CDR3 DNA: TGTGCCAGCAGTTTCGGGGGGTTTGAAGCTTTCTTT
CDR3 protein: CASSFGGFEAFF

clone size: .
J gene: TRBJ2-7
V gene: TRBV12-3/TRBV12-4
D gene: TRBD1
CDR3 DNA: TGTGCCAGCAGTGCTAGACAGGGGGGCGAGCAGTACTTC
CDR3 protein: CASSARQGGEQYF

clone size: .
J gene: TRBJ1-4
V gene: TRBV5-8
D gene: TRBD1
CDR3 DNA: TGTGCCAGCAGCGGGGGGACAGCTACAACTAATGAAAAACTGTTTTTT
CDR3 protein: CASSGGTATTNEKLFF

clone size: once
J gene: TRBJ1-6
V gene: TRBV6-5
D gene: .
CDR3 DNA: TGTGCCAGCAGCACCGGGTCCCTTAATTCACCCCTCCACTTT
CDR3 protein: CASSTGSLNSPLHF

clone size: once
J gene: TRBJ2-5
V gene: TRBV2
D gene: TRBD2
CDR3 DNA: TGTGCCAGCCGACTAGCTAGAGAGACCCAGTACTTC
CDR3 protein: CASRLARETQYF

clone size: .
J gene: TRBJ1-3
V gene: TRBV9
D gene: .
CDR3 DNA: TGTGCCAGCACCGCTACAGGGACTGGAAACACCATATATTTT
CDR3 protein: CASTATGTGNTIYF

clone size: .
J gene: TRBJ1-1
V gene: TRBV10-3
D gene: .
CDR3 DNA: TGTGCCATCAGTGATAGTCCGCAATCGAACACTGAAGCTTTCTTT
CDR3 protein: CAISDSPQSNTEAFF

clone size: .
J gene: TRBJ2-3
V gene: TRBV27
D gene: TRBD2
CDR3 DNA: TGTGCCAGCAGTCCGGGGGGTACGCAGTATTTT
CDR3 protein: CASSPGGTQYF

clone size: .
J gene: TRBJ2-5
V gene: TRBV6-2/TRBV6-3
D gene: .
CDR3 DNA: TGTGCCAGCAGCTCCCCCGGGACACCGGAGACCCAGTACTTC
CDR3 protein: CASSSPGTPETQYF

clone size: few
J gene: TRBJ1-2
V gene: TRBV30
D gene: TRBD1
CDR3 DNA: TGTGCCTGGAGTGTACAGGGGGGGGATGGCTACACCTTC
CDR3 protein: CAWSVQGGDGYTF

clone size: .
J gene: TRBJ2-7
V gene: TRBV6-1
D gene: .
CDR3 DNA: TGTGCCAGCAGTGAGGGATACAGGTCCTACGAGCAGTACTTC
CDR3 protein: CASSEGYRSYEQYF

clone size: .
J gene: TRBJ1-3
V gene: TRBV7-9
D gene: .
CDR3 DNA: TGTGCCAGCAGCTTAGCAGGGGGTTACTCTGGAAACACCATATATTTT
CDR3 protein: CASSLAGGYSGNTIYF

clone size: .
J gene: TRBJ2-5
V gene: TRBV18
D gene: .
CDR3 DNA: TGTGCCAGCTCACCAACTAAGGAGACCCAGTACTTC
CDR3 protein: CASSPTKETQYF

clone size: .
J gene: TRBJ1-1
V gene: TRBV19
D gene: .
CDR3 DNA: TGTGCCAGTAGTTTCGGACAGATGAACACTGAAGCTTTCTTT
CDR3 protein: CASSFGQMNTEAFF

clone size: .
J gene: TRBJ2-2
V gene: TRBV3-1/TRBV3-2
D gene: TRBD2
CDR3 DNA: TGTGCCAGCAGCGAATCACTAGCGGGGGCCGCAGAGTCCGGGGAGCTGTTTTTT
CDR3 protein: CASSESLAGAAESGELFF

clone size: .
J gene: TRBJ1-6
V gene: TRBV30
D gene: TRBD1
CDR3 DNA: TGTGCCTGTACGGGACAGTATAATTCACCCCTCCACTTT
CDR3 protein: CACTGQYNSPLHF

clone size: .
J gene: TRBJ2-4
V gene: TRBV30
D gene: .
CDR3 DNA: TGTGCCTGGTCCACTAGTCTTGCCAAAAACATTCAGTACTTC
CDR3 protein: CAWSTSLAKNIQYF

clone size: .
J gene: TRBJ2-7
V gene: TRBV2
D gene: TRBD1
CDR3 DNA: TGTGCCAGCAGTGAAGGACCGACAGGGCGCTACGAGCAGTACTTC
CDR3 protein: CASSEGPTGRYEQYF

clone size: .
J gene: TRBJ2-5
V gene: TRBV7-8
D gene: TRBD2
CDR3 DNA: TGTGCCAGCACCCGGACTAGCGGGAGGGAGACCCAGTACTTC
CDR3 protein: CASTRTSGRETQYF

clone size: .
J gene: TRBJ1-5
V gene: TRBV4-1
D gene: .
CDR3 DNA: TGCGCCAGCAGCCTAGGATCTACAGGGAGCAATCAGCCCCAGCATTTT
CDR3 protein: CASSLGSTGSNQPQHF

clone size: .
J gene: TRBJ1-3
V gene: TRBV10-3
D gene: .
CDR3 DNA: TGTGCCATCAGTGAGTCTGGCAGGTCTGGAAACACCATATATTTT
CDR3 protein: CAISESGRSGNTIYF

clone size: .
J gene: TRBJ2-7
V gene: TRBV6-6
D gene: .
CDR3 DNA: TGTGCCAGCAGTTACTCGATGGACGGGGGAGTTTCCGAGCAGTACTTC
CDR3 protein: CASSYSMDGGVSEQYF

clone size: .
J gene: TRBJ2-2
V gene: TRBV7-6
D gene: TRBD1
CDR3 DNA: TGTGCCAGCAGCTTGGGGGACAGTTACACCGGGGAGCTGTTTTTT
CDR3 protein: CASSLGDSYTGELFF

clone size: .
J gene: TRBJ2-7
V gene: TRBV3-1/TRBV3-2
D gene: .
CDR3 DNA: TGTGCCAGCAGCCCCCGTCAGTCCTACGAGCAGTACTTC
CDR3 protein: CASSPRQSYEQYF

clone size: once
J gene: TRBJ2-5
V gene: TRBV6-2/TRBV6-3
D gene: .
CDR3 DNA: TGTGCCAGCAGTTACTCCCCTACAGGGCAAGAGACCCAGTACTTC
CDR3 protein: CASSYSPTGQETQYF

clone size: .
J gene: TRBJ1-4
V gene: TRBV5-1
D gene: .
CDR3 DNA: TGCGCCAGCAGCTACTCGACAGCAACTAATGAAAAACTGTTTTTT
CDR3 protein: CASSYSTATNEKLFF

clone size: once
J gene: TRBJ1-5
V gene: TRBV27
D gene: .
CDR3 DNA: TGTGCCAGCAGTTTCGGAGGTAGGCAGCCCCAGCATTTT
CDR3 protein: CASSFGGRQPQHF

clone size: .
J gene: TRBJ2-5
V gene: TRBV6-1
D gene: .
CDR3 DNA: TGTGCCAGCAGTGAAGTAATCGAAGGGGCCCAGTACTTC
CDR3 protein: CASSEVIEGAQYF

clone size: .
J gene: TRBJ2-7
V gene: TRBV4-3
D gene: .
CDR3 DNA: TGCGCCAGCAGCCAAGACCTGGGGGCGCGGGACGAGCAGTACTTC
CDR3 protein: CASSQDLGARDEQYF

clone size: .
J gene: TRBJ2-7
V gene: TRBV5-1
D gene: .
CDR3 DNA: TGCGCCAGCAGCTTGGTACAGGGCCCGGGCGAGCAGTACTTC
CDR3 protein: CASSLVQGPGEQYF

clone size: few
J gene: TRBJ1-5
V gene: TRBV7-9
D gene: .
CDR3 DNA: TGTGCCAGCAGCTTAGGGGCAACTCAGCCCCAGCATTTT
CDR3 protein: CASSLGATQPQHF

clone size: few
J gene: TRBJ1-1
V gene: TRBV12-3/TRBV12-4
D gene: .
CDR3 DNA: TGTGCCAGCAGGTACGGTGTTTCTGAAGCTTTCTTT
CDR3 protein: CASRYGVSEAFF

clone size: .
J gene: TRBJ2-5
V gene: TRBV5-6
D gene: TRBD1
CDR3 DNA: TGTGCCAGCAGCCTGATGCGGACAGGCGGAGCTGAAGAGACCCAGTACTTC
CDR3 protein: CASSLMRTGGAEETQYF

clone size: .
J gene: TRBJ1-2
V gene: TRBV6-2/TRBV6-3
D gene: .
CDR3 DNA: TGTGCCAGCAGGTACAGCGCTCTCTACACCTTC
CDR3 protein: CASRYSALYTF

clone size: .
J gene: TRBJ2-5
V gene: TRBV9
D gene: .
CDR3 DNA: TGTGCCAGCACCCCGGGGGGCGGGGAGACCCAGTACTTC
CDR3 protein: CASTPGGGETQYF

clone size: .
J gene: TRBJ2-7
V gene: TRBV28
D gene: TRBD2
CDR3 DNA: TGTGCCAGCAGTTCAATTAGCGGGGGGAGCTCCTACGAGCAGTACTTC
CDR3 protein: CASSSISGGSSYEQYF

clone size: .
J gene: TRBJ1-1
V gene: TRBV18
D gene: TRBD1
CDR3 DNA: TGTGCCAGCTCAACGACAGGGGACACTGAAGCTTTCTTT
CDR3 protein: CASSTTGDTEAFF

clone size: .
J gene: TRBJ1-2
V gene: TRBV4-3
D gene: TRBD1
CDR3 DNA: TGCGCCAGCAGCCAATCACAGGGGACGGGAGGCTACACCTTC
CDR3 protein: CASSQSQGTGGYTF

clone size: .
J gene: TRBJ1-5
V gene: TRBV5-5
D gene: .
CDR3 DNA: TGTGCCAGCAGCTTGTTCCCGGGATCTGGCAATCAGCCCCAGCATTTT
CDR3 protein: CASSLFPGSGNQPQHF

clone size: .
J gene: TRBJ2-5
V gene: TRBV4-3
D gene: .
CDR3 DNA: TGCGCCAGCAGCCAAGAGGGGGGAGAGACCCAGTACTTC
CDR3 protein: CASSQEGGETQYF

clone size: .
J gene: TRBJ1-2
V gene: TRBV6-5
D gene: .
CDR3 DNA: TGTGCCAGCAGGGTAGAGGCCGACTATGGCTACACCTTC
CDR3 protein: CASRVEADYGYTF

clone size: .
J gene: TRBJ2-7
V gene: TRBV2
D gene: TRBD1
CDR3 DNA: TGTGCCAGCAGTCTCGGACAGGCCGAGCAGTACTTC
CDR3 protein: CASSLGQAEQYF

clone size: .
J gene: TRBJ2-1
V gene: TRBV11-3
D gene: .
CDR3 DNA: TGTGCCAGCAGCTTAGCCCAAATCTCCTACAATGAGCAGTTCTTC
CDR3 protein: CASSLAQISYNEQFF

clone size: .
J gene: TRBJ1-5
V gene: TRBV4-1
D gene: .
CDR3 DNA: TGCGCCAGCAGCCAAGAATCCTACGGGGGTAATCAGCCCCAGCATTTT
CDR3 protein: CASSQESYGGNQPQHF

clone size: few
J gene: TRBJ1-4
V gene: TRBV7-9
D gene: TRBD1
CDR3 DNA: TGTGCCAGCAGCTTAGTTGGGACAGGTCGGGAAAAACTGTTTTTT
CDR3 protein: CASSLVGTGREKLFF

clone size: once
J gene: TRBJ1-5
V gene: TRBV7-2
D gene: .
CDR3 DNA: TGTGCCAGCAGCTTAGGAGTGGAGGGGAAGCATTTT
CDR3 protein: CASSLGVEGKHF

clone size: .
J gene: TRBJ2-7
V gene: TRBV5-1
D gene: .
CDR3 DNA: TGCGCCAGCAGCACTGACACATTCGAGCAGTACTTC
CDR3 protein: CASSTDTFEQYF

clone size: .
J gene: TRBJ1-2
V gene: TRBV6-5
D gene: TRBD1
CDR3 DNA: TGTGCCAGCGAGGGGGCACTAGATGGCTACACCTTC
CDR3 protein: CASEGALDGYTF

clone size: .
J gene: TRBJ2-7
V gene: TRBV28
D gene: TRBD1
CDR3 DNA: TGTGCCATCAAGCCCCCCGGGACAGATACCTACGAGCAGTACTTC
CDR3 protein: CAIKPPGTDTYEQYF

clone size: .
J gene: TRBJ2-2
V gene: TRBV28
D gene: TRBD2
CDR3 DNA: TGTGCCAGCAGTTTAAACGGGGGGGCGAACACCGGGGAGCTGTTTTTT
CDR3 protein: CASSLNGGANTGELFF

clone size: .
J gene: TRBJ1-1
V gene: TRBV13
D gene: .
CDR3 DNA: TGTGCCAGCAGCTCATACACTGAAGCTTTCTTT
CDR3 protein: CASSSYTEAFF

clone size: .
J gene: TRBJ2-2
V gene: TRBV3-1/TRBV3-2
D gene: .
CDR3 DNA: TGTGCCAGCAGCCAAGGCAGGCCCAACACCGGGGAGCTGTTTTTT
CDR3 protein: CASSQGRPNTGELFF

clone size: .
J gene: TRBJ1-5
V gene: TRBV28
D gene: .
CDR3 DNA: TGTGCCAGCAGGTCCCGCAGGGTCCAGCCCCAGCATTTT
CDR3 protein: CASRSRRVQPQHF

clone size: .
J gene: TRBJ1-2
V gene: TRBV12-3/TRBV12-4
D gene: TRBD1
CDR3 DNA: TGTGCCAGCAGTCGGGACAGGGGATATGGCTACACCTTC
CDR3 protein: CASSRDRGYGYTF